This T cell receptor (beta chain) was identified during a study of technical replicates of blood from a few donors. Sequencing was performed with immunoSEQ multiplex PCR; in TCRdb, only in-frame clones are kept and a portion is missing. The profile shows 65,000 to 90,000 clones, just over 85% of them singletons. The length of the CDR3 is 17 residues. Trimming removed 6 bases from V and 5 bases from J, with 21 bases in between. The germline CDR1 and CDR2 sequences are SGDLS and YYNGEE. Sequencing input: PBMCs. This chain connects TRBV9 to TRBJ1-6; possibly TRBD1 for D (5 bases). This TCR came from a human donor in good health. Some clones in this sample may be carry-over from other donors' samples. The CDR3 loop reads CASTRSIGREDNSPLHF. As DNA, the CDR3 is TGTGCCAGCACCCGATCTATAGGCAGGGAGGATAATTCACCCCTCCACTTT.